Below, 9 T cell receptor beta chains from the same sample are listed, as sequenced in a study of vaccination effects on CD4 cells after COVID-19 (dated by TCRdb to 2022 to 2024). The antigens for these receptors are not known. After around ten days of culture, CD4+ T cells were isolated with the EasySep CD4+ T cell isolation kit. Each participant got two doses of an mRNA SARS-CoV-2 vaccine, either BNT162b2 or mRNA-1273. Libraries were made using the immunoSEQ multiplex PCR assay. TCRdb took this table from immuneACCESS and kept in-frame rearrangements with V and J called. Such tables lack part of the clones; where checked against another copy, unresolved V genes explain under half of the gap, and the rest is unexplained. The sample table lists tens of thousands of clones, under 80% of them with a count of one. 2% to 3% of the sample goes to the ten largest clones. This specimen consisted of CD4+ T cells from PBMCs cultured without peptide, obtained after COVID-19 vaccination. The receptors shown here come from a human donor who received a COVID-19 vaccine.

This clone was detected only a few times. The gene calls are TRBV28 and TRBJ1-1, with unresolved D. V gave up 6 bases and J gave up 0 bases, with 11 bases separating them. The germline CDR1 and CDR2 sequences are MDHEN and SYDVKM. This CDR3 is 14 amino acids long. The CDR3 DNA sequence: TGTGCCAGCAGCCCTCACAGCTTGAACACTGAAGCTTTCTTT. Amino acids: CASSPHSLNTEAFF.

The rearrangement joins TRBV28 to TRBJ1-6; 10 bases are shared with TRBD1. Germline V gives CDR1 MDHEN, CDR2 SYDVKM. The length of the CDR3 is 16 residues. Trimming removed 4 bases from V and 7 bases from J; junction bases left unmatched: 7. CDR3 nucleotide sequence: TGTGCCAGCAGTTCCGCGACAGGGGGCCGGAATTCACCCCTCCACTTT. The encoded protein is CASSSATGGRNSPLHF.

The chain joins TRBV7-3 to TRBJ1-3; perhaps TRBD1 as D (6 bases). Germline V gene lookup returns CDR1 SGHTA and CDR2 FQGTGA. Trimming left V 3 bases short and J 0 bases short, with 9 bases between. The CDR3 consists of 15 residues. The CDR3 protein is CASSLDSYSGNTIYF. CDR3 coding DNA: TGTGCCAGCAGCTTGGACAGCTACTCTGGAAACACCATATATTTT.

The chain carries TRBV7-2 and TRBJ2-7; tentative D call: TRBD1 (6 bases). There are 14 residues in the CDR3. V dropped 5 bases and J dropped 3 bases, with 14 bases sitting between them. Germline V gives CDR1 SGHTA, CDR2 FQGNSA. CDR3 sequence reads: CASSLGQFYYEQYV. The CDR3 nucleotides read TGTGCCAGCAGCCTAGGACAGTTCTACTACGAGCAGTACGTC.

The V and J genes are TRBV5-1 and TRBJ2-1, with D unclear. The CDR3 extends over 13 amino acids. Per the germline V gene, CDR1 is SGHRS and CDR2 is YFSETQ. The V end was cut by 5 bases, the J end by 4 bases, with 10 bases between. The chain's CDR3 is CASSLDSYNEQFF. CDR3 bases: TGCGCCAGCAGTCTCGACTCGTACAATGAGCAGTTCTTC. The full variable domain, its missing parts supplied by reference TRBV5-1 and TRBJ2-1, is KAGVTQTPRYLIKTRGQQVTLSCSPISGHRSVSWYQQTPGQGLQFLFEYFSETQRNKGNFPGRFSGRQFSNSRSEMNVSTLELGDSALYLCASSLDSYNEQFFGPGTRLTVL.

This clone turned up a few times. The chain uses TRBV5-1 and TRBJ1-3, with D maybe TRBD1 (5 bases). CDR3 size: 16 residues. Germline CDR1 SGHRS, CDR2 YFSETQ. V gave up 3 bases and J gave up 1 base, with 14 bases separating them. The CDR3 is CASSWGRVRSGNTIYF. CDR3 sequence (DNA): TGCGCCAGCAGCTGGGGACGGGTGAGGTCTGGAAACACCATATATTTT.

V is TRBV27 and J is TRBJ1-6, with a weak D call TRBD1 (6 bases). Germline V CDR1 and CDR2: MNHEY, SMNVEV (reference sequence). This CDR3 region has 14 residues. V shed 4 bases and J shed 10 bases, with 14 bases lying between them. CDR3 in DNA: TGTGCCAGCAGTTCAACAGGGAGAAGGTCACCCCTCCACTTT. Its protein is CASSSTGRRSPLHF.

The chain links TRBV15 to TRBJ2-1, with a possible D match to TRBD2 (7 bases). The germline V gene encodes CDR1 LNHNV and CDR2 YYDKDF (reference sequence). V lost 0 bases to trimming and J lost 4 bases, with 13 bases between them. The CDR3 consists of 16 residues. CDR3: CATSRDVGGRYNEQFF. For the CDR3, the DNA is TGTGCCACCAGCAGAGATGTGGGGGGGCGGTACAATGAGCAGTTCTTC.

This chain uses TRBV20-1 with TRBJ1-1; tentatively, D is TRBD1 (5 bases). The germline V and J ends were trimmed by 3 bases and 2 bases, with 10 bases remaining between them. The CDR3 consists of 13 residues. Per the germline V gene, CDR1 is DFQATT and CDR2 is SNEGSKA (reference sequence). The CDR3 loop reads CSASGGANTEAFF. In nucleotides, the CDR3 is TGCAGTGCTAGTGGAGGGGCCAACACTGAAGCTTTCTTT.